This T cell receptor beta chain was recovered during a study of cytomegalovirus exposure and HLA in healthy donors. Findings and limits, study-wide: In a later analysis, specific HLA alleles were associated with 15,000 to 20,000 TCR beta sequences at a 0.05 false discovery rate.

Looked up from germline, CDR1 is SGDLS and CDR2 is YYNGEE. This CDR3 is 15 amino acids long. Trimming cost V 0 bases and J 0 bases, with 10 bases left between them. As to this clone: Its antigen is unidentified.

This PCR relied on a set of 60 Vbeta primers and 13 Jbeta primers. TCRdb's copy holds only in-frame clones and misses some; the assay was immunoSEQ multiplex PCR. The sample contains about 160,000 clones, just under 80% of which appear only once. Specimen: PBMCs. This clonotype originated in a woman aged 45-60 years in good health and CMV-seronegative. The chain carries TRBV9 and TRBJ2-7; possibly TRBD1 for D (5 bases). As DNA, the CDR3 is TGTGCCAGCAGCGTAGAGGGGTTCCCCTCCTACGAGCAGTACTTC. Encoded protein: CASSVEGFPSYEQYF.